Sequencing of this TCR beta chain was carried out in a study of cytomegalovirus exposure and HLA in healthy donors. The PCR ran on 60 Vbeta and 13 Jbeta primers. TCRdb's copy holds only in-frame clones and misses some; the assay was immunoSEQ multiplex PCR. This table holds 100,000 to 150,000 clones, under 80% found once. The receptor was isolated from a woman aged 50 to 60 in good health and CMV-seropositive. What was sequenced was PBMCs.

The CDR3 region has the DNA TGCGCCAGCTGCCTTTTGGGGGGGCAGAGCTCCTACAATGAGCAGTTCTTC. Translated: CASCLLGGQSSYNEQFF. The rearrangement joins TRBV5-1 to TRBJ2-1; weak D call: TRBD2 (7 bases). CDR3 length equals 17 residues. Deletions cut 7 bases from V and 0 bases from J, with 20 bases between. The V gene's germline CDR1 is SGHRS and CDR2 YFSETQ.